Below, 11 T cell receptor beta chains from the same sample are listed, as sequenced in a study of regulatory T cells in long-lasting Graves disease. The sample's time point: persistent/refractory GD, antithyroid drugs over 5 years with positive TRAb. From RNA extracted from PBMCs, the TCR library was made. According to the study, TCR beta libraries were built with iRepertoire HTBI primers and CDR3-region Arm-PCR. Each CDR3 protein gets one entry after TCRdb re-called the multiplex PCR reads with MiXCR. The table lists under 500,000 distinct CDR3 sequences, roughly 20% of them singletons. The sequencing used peripheral blood mononuclear cells (PBMCs), collected when the disease was refractory, from a patient treated with antithyroid drugs. The source is a female donor with Graves disease.

This clonotype was observed once. The chain uses TRBV20-1 and TRBJ2-1; tentative D call: TRBD2 (6 bases). V shed 7 bases and J shed 2 bases, with 15 bases lying between them. Germline V lookup: CDR1 DFQATT, CDR2 SNEGSKA (reference sequence). The CDR3 is made up of 14 amino acids. As DNA, the CDR3 is TGCAGTGGGACACGGGAGATTGCCTACAATGAGCAGTTCTTC. Translated, it gives CSGTREIAYNEQFF.

This clonotype was detected many times. This chain connects TRBV9 to TRBJ2-7; D unclear. The V and J ends lost 3 bases and 2 bases respectively, with 9 bases between them. Germline values: CDR1 SGDLS, CDR2 YYNGEE. CDR3 length equals 13 residues. The CDR3 spells CASSATGTYEQYF. CDR3 sequence (DNA): TGTGCCAGCAGCGCGACTGGAACCTACGAGCAGTACTTC.

The V call is TRBV6-2 or TRBV6-3, the J call TRBJ1-2, with 9 bases that match TRBD1. In germline, CDR1 is MNHEY, CDR2 SVGEGT. This CDR3 spans 13 amino acids. The V and J ends lost 10 bases and 6 bases, in that order; junction bases with no gene match: 9. In DNA, the CDR3 is TGTGCCAAAATCCGGGACAGGGAGGATGGCTACACCTTC. Encoded protein: CAKIRDREDGYTF.

This clonotype appeared many times. This chain joins TRBV6-6 and TRBJ2-7, with D maybe TRBD2 (6 bases). Trimming removed 0 bases from V and 4 bases from J, with 13 bases in between. Germline assignment: CDR1 MNHNY and CDR2 SVGAGI (reference sequence). This CDR3 is built from 15 residues. In DNA, the CDR3 is TGTGCCAGCAGTTACTCGGCGGGACCGTTATACGAGCAGTACTTC. It translates to CASSYSAGPLYEQYF.

This clonotype was found many times. The chain employs TRBV15 and TRBJ1-1; no reliable D call. The germline V gene encodes CDR1 LNHNV and CDR2 YYDKDF (reference sequence). This CDR3 is built from 13 residues. Between the trimmed V and J ends, which lost 9 bases and 1 base, there was a span of 12 bases. CDR3 nucleotides: TGTGCCACTCGCATTAACCGGAACACTGAAGCTTTCTTT. Translated: CATRINRNTEAFF.

This clonotype has ten or more counts. One end of the junction varies from germline; a read error may be responsible. J is TRBJ2-5 and V is TRBV28; either TRBD1 or TRBD2 may fit D (6 bases each). Looked up from germline, CDR1 is MDHEN and CDR2 is SYDVKM. The CDR3 contains 16 residues. CDR3 region: CASSLWGAGIRETQYF. For the CDR3, the DNA is TGTGCCAGCAGTCTATGGGGGGCAGGGATAAGGGAGACCCAGTACTTC.

This clonotype was counted between two and nine times. The J gene is TRBJ1-6, the V gene TRBV10-3; D is ambiguous. Trimming took off 3 bases at V and 14 bases at J, with 14 bases between the two ends. The CDR3 runs to 13 residues. The germline V gene has CDR1 ENHRY and CDR2 SYGVKD. This chain's CDR3 is CAISDPLDRALHF. CDR3 DNA: TGTGCCATCAGTGACCCCCTGGATCGTGCCCTCCACTTT.

This clonotype was counted many times. The V and J genes are TRBV7-2 and TRBJ2-1; D not certain. This CDR3 spans 12 amino acids. Looked up from germline, CDR1 is SGHTA and CDR2 is FQGNSA. The V end lost 5 bases, the J end lost 10 bases, and 12 bases lay between the germline ends. In DNA, the CDR3 is TGTGCCAGCAGCCTTCTAGTTTCCGAGCAGTTCTTC. This translates into CASSLLVSEQFF.

This clonotype was seen many times. This sequence joins TRBV7-9 and TRBJ2-7, with unresolved D. The CDR3 has 14 amino acids. V was trimmed by 0 bases and J by 5 bases, leaving 11 bases between them. The V gene's germline CDR1 is SEHNR and CDR2 FQNEAQ (reference sequence). The CDR3 DNA is TGTGCCAGCAGCTTAGCGATGGCCGCCCACGAGCAGTACTTC. Amino acid sequence: CASSLAMAAHEQYF.

The rearrangement joins TRBV9 to TRBJ2-5; D gene unclear. Trimming pared 3 bases from V and 5 bases from J, leaving 14 bases between. This CDR3 spans 14 amino acids. The germline V gene encodes CDR1 SGDLS and CDR2 YYNGEE. This CDR3 is CASSGGTLGETQYF. Written as DNA, the CDR3 is TGTGCCAGCAGCGGTGGTACCCTAGGGGAGACCCAGTACTTC.

This clonotype has at least ten counts. This rearrangement joins TRBV12-3 or TRBV12-4 to TRBJ2-7; D gene uncertain. This CDR3 has 12 amino acids. V lost 4 bases and J lost 5, with 9 bases in between. The CDR3 spells CASSYVRDEQYF. The DNA of the CDR3 is TGTGCCAGCAGTTATGTCCGGGACGAGCAGTACTTC.